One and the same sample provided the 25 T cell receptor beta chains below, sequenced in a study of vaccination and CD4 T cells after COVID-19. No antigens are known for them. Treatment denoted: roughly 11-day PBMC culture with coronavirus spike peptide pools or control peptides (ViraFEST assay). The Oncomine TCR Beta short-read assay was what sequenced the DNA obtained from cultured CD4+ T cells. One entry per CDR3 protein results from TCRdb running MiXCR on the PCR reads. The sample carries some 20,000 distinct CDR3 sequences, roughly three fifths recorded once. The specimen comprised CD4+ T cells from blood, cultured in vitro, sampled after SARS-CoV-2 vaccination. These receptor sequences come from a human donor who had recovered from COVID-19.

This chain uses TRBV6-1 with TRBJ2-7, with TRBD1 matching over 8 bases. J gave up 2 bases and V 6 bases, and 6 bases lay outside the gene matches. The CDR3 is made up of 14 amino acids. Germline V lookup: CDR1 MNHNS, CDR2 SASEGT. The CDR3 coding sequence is TGTGCCAGCAGCCCGGCACAGGGGGCCTACGAGCAGTACTTC. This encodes CASSPAQGAYEQYF.

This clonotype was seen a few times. The CDR3 bases are TGCAGTGCTAGACGGGACAGGGGGAACTATGGCTACACCTTC. This translates into CSARRDRGNYGYTF. This chain uses TRBV20-1 with TRBJ1-2; 11 nucleotides align to TRBD1. Per germline, CDR1 DFQATT and CDR2 SNEGSKA (reference sequence). The CDR3 covers 14 residues. J lost 2 bases, V lost 2 bases, and 1 base had no gene match.

The CDR3 DNA reads as TGTGCCACCAGTGATCCGGCGGGAGGGTCCTACAATGAGCAGTTCTTC. Its translation is CATSDPAGGSYNEQFF. V is TRBV24-1 and J is TRBJ2-1; 9 nucleotides match TRBD2. V gave up 3 bases and J gave up 1 base; unmatched junction bases: 3. Germline V gives CDR1 KGHDR, CDR2 SFDVKD. The CDR3 runs 16 residues.

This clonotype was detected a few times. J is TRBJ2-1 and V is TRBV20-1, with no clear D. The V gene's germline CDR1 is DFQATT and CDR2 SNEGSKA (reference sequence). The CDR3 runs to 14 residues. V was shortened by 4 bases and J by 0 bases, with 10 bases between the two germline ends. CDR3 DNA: TGCAGTGCTAACCACGAAAGCTCCTACAATGAGCAGTTCTTC. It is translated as CSANHESSYNEQFF.

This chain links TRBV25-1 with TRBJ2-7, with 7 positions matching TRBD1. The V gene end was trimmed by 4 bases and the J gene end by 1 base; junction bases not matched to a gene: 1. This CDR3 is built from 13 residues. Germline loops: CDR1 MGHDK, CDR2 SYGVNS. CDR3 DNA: TGTGCCAGCAGTGTGGGACAGTCCTACGAGCAGTACTTC. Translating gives CASSVGQSYEQYF.

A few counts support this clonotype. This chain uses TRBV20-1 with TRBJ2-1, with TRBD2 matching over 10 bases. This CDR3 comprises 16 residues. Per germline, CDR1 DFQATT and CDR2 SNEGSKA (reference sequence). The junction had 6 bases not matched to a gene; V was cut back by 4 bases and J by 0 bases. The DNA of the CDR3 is TGCAGTGCTACCCCCGGACTAGCGGTCTCCTACAATGAGCAGTTCTTC. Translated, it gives CSATPGLAVSYNEQFF.

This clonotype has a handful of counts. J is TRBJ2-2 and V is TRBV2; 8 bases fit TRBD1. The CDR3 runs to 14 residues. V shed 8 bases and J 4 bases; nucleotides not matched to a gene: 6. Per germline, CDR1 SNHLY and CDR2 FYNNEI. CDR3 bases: TGTGCCAGCGGGCAGGGGGCTGGCACCGGGGAGCTGTTTTTT. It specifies CASGQGAGTGELFF.

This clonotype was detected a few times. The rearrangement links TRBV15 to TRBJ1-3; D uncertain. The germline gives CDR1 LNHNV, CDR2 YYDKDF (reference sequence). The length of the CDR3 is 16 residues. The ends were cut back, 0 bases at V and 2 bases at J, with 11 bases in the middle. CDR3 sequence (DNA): TGTGCCACCAGCAGAGACACATCGGTCGCTGGAAACACCATATATTTT. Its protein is CATSRDTSVAGNTIYF.

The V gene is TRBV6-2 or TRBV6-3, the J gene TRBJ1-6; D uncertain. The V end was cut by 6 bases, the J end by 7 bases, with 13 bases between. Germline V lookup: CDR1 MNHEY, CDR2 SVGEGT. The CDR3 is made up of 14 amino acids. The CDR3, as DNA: TGTGCCAGCAGCCGCAGGACGGGAAATTCACCCCTCCACTTT. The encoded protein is CASSRRTGNSPLHF.

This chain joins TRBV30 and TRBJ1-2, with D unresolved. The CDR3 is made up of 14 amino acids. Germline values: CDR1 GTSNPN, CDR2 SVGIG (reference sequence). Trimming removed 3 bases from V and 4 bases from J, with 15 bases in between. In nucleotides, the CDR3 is TGTGCCTGGAGGCCCCTCACCCGGCCCTATGGCTACACCTTC. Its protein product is CAWRPLTRPYGYTF.

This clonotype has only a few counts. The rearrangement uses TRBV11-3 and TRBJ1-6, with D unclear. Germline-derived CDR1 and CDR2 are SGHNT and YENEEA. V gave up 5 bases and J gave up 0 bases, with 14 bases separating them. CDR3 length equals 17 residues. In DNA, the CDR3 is TGTGCCAGCAGCAGGGAAGTATGGGGCTCCTATAATTCACCCCTCCACTTT. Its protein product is CASSREVWGSYNSPLHF. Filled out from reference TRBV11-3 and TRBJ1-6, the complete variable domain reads EAGVVQSPRYKIIEKKQPVAFWCNPISGHNTLYWYLQNLGQGPELLIRYENEEAVDDSQLPKDRFSAERLKGVDSTLKIQPAELGDSAVYLCASSREVWGSYNSPLHFGNGTRLTVT.

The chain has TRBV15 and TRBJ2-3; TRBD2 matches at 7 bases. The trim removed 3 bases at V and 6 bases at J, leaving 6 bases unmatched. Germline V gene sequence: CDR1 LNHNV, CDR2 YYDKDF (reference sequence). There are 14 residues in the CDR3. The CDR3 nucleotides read TGTGCCACCAGCAGGGGGGGGGAGGCTGATACGCAGTATTTT. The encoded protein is CATSRGGEADTQYF. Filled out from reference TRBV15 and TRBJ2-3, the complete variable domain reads DAMVIQNPRYQVTQFGKPVTLSCSQTLNHNVMYWYQQKSSQAPKLLFHYYDKDFNNEADTPDNFQSRRPNTSFCFLDIRSPGLGDTAMYLCATSRGGEADTQYFGPGTRLTVL.

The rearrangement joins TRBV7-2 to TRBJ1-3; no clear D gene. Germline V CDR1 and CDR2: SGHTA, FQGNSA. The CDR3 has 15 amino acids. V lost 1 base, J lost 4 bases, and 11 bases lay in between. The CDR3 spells CASSLVGSLGNTIYF. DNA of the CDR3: TGTGCCAGCAGCTTAGTGGGCAGCCTAGGAAACACCATATATTTT.

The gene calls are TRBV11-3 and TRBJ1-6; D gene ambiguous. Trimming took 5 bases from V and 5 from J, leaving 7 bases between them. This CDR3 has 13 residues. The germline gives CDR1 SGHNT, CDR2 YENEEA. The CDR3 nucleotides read TGTGCCAGCAGCCCTCGGAATAATTCACCCCTCCACTTT. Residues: CASSPRNNSPLHF.

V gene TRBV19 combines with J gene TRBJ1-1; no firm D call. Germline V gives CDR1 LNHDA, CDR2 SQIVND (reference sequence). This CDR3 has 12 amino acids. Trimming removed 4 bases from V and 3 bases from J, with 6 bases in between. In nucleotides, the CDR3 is TGTGCCAGTAGTAAGGCCTACACTGAAGCTTTCTTT. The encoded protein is CASSKAYTEAFF.

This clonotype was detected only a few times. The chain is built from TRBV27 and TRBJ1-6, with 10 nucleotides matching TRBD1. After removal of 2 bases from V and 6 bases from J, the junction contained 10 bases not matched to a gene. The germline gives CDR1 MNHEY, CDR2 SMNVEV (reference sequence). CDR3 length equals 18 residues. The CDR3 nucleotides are TGTGCCAGCAGTTTAGGTCTTCAGGGACAGGGGCGTAATTCACCCCTCCACTTT. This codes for CASSLGLQGQGRNSPLHF.

The CDR3 reads CASSLTRATGYGYTF. The CDR3 bases are TGTGCCAGCAGCTTAACGAGGGCGACAGGCTATGGCTACACCTTC. The V and J genes are TRBV7-2 and TRBJ1-2; perhaps TRBD1 as D (6 bases). CDR1 SGHTA and CDR2 FQGNSA come from the germline V gene. Trimming took 2 bases from V and 4 from J, leaving 14 bases between them. The CDR3 is 15 residues long.

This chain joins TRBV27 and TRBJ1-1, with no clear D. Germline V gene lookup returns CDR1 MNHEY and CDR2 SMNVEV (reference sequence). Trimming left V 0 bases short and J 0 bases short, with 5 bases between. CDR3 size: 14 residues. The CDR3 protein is CASSLSVMNTEAFF. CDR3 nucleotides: TGTGCCAGCAGTTTATCTGTCATGAACACTGAAGCTTTCTTT.

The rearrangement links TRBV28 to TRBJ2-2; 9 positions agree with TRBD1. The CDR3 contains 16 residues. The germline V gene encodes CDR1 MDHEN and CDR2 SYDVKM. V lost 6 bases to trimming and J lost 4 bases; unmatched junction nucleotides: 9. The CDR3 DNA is TGTGCCAGCAGACCCTGGACAGGGGCGGTCACCGGGGAGCTGTTTTTT. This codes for CASRPWTGAVTGELFF.

The CDR3 sequence: CASSGGEGIGTQYF. The CDR3, as DNA: TGTGCCAGCAGCGGGGGAGAAGGGATCGGGACCCAGTACTTC. V is TRBV9 and J is TRBJ2-5; tentative D call: TRBD2 (5 bases). The CDR3 length is 14 residues. Trimming took 3 bases from V and 7 from J, leaving 16 bases between them. CDR1 and CDR2 from the germline V gene are SGDLS and YYNGEE.

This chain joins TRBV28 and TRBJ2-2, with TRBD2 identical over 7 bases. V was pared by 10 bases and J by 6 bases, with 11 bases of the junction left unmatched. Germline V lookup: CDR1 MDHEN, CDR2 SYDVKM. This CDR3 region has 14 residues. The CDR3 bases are TGTGCCACCGCGTGGACTAGTGTTCCCGGGGAGCTGTTTTTT. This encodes CATAWTSVPGELFF.

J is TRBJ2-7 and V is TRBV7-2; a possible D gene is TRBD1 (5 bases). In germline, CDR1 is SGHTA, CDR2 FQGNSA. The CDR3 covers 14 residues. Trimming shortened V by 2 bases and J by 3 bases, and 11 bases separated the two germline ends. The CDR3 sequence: CASSLQGQVYEQYF. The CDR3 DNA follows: TGTGCCAGCAGCTTACAGGGTCAAGTCTACGAGCAGTACTTC.

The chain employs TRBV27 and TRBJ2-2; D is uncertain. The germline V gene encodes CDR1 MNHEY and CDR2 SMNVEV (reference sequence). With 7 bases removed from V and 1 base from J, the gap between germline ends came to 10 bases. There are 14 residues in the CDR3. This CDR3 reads CASTRRVNTGELFF. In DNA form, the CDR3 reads TGTGCCAGCACCCGTAGGGTGAACACCGGGGAGCTGTTTTTT.

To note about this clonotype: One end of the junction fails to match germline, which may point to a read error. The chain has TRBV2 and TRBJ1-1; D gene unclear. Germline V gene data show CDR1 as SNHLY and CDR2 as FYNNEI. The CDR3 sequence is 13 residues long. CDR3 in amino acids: CASREVVYTEAFF. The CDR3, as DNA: TGTGCCAGCAGAGAAGTAGTGTACACTGAAGCTTTCTTT.

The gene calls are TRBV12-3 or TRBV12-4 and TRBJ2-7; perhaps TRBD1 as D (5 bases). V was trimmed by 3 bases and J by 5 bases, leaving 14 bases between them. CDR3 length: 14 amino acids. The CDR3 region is CASSFRAIRDEQYF. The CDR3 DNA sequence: TGTGCCAGCAGTTTTAGGGCAATCAGGGACGAGCAGTACTTC.